The 2 T cell receptor beta chains reported below all come from one sample, sequenced in a study of shared clonotypes between healthy human individuals (dated by TCRdb to the early 2020s). Library preparation employed the immunoSEQ multiplex PCR assay. The immuneACCESS repertoire file appears here via TCRdb, limited to in-frame rearrangements. These files lack a portion of the clones; in checked studies, under half of the deficit traces to unresolved V genes, and the cause of the others is not known. The sample contains 1 million to 1.3 million clones, about four fifths of them found a single time. The ten biggest clones cover 0.5% to 0.65% of the sample. Sequencing was carried out using memory CD4+ T cells from PBMCs. According to the study, the label for this sample's cell subset or site signals: CD45RA-negative fraction. The source is a man younger than 35 in good health. Some clones in this sample may be carry-over from other donors' samples.

The gene calls are TRBV7-9 and TRBJ2-2, with 15 positions matching TRBD2. The CDR3 is 17 amino acids. Germline assignment: CDR1 SEHNR and CDR2 FQNEAQ (reference sequence). After removal of 6 bases from V and 4 bases from J, the junction contained 6 bases not matched to a gene. In DNA, the CDR3 is TGTGCCAGCAGTAACGGGACTAGCGGGAGGTTCACCGGGGAGCTGTTTTTT. This encodes CASSNGTSGRFTGELFF.

The chain is built from TRBV6-1 and TRBJ1-2; 7 bases map to TRBD1. The CDR3 loop spans 16 amino acids. V lost 2 bases, J lost 7 bases, and 13 bases stayed unmatched. Germline V gene lookup returns CDR1 MNHNS and CDR2 SASEGT. CDR3 residues: CASSERSEGASRGYTF. In DNA, the CDR3 is TGTGCCAGCAGTGAAAGAAGTGAGGGGGCATCGCGTGGCTACACCTTC.